This T cell receptor beta chain was profiled in a study of shared clonotypes between healthy human individuals (dated by TCRdb to about 2020). Study-wide context: The cohort comprised two women and a few men aged 18 to 49 years. Different laboratories and diverse techniques were used to prepare libraries and sequence TCR repertoires, to increase sequencing depth and limit assay-specific biases. Per donor, leukapheresis produced somewhere between about 0.94 and 9 billion PBMCs. Blood TCR repertoires of a handful of healthy adults were deeply sequenced to estimate repertoire size and the extent of clonotype sharing between individuals. Per donor, three plates each were used for CD4 naive and CD4 memory, two for CD8 naive, and one for CD8 memory. What the authors observed across the whole study: Based on pairwise subsampling, the degree of clonotype sharing among donors was expected to be affected by sequencing depth. Incomplete sequencing was indicated by rarefaction of sorted-subset datasets, despite the large sequencing depth. Because the study included only a small number of donors, the genetic and exposure-history diversity represented was limited. About 5% of naive CD4, 3.5% of naive CD8, roughly 2.5% of memory CD4, and less than 0.45% of memory CD8 clonotypes were shared across a few donors. Naive subsets generally had larger estimated clonotype richness than memory subsets did. Clonotypes shared by all four sorted-subset donors showed higher generation probabilities than non-shared clonotypes. Only blood was sampled, and tissue TCR repertoires likely differ from those in blood.

TCR CDR3 regions were amplified from genomic DNA by multiplex PCR using the deep immunoSEQ assay. For each cell subset, the extracted genomic DNA was distributed evenly across all wells of several immunoSEQ 96-well plates, and each plate served as one replicate. For sorted subsets, approximately 200 ng of genomic DNA, equivalent to about 30,000 T cell genomes, went into each replicate PCR. Purified libraries were measured with a Qubit 3.0 fluorometer, size-checked on a Bioanalyzer 2100, and measured again with the KAPA Library Quantification kit. Each immunoSEQ 96-well plate was sequenced on its own single-read 150-cycle Illumina NextSeq 550 flow cell. Under the source paper's analysis protocol: Because only junctional sequences without quality scores were contained in the immunoSEQ output, filtering matching that applied to full-length reads could not be performed. Sequences were annotated with PyIR, a Python wrapper for IgBLAST v1.9, and V/J genes and CDR3 were assigned using IMGT germline references. Reads were removed for weak V/J assignments (E-value above 1e-6), missing CDR3, stop codons, out-of-frame junctions, or ambiguous translated residues. V3J clonotypes were defined by identical inferred V gene, J gene, and CDR3 amino acid sequence. Percentage overlap between repertoires was calculated by dividing the number of shared unique clonotypes by the size of the smaller repertoire. RTK rarefaction, the Chao1 estimator, and Recon v2.1 estimates of unobserved clonotypes were used to assess repertoire richness. OLGA was used to compute generation probabilities for all TCRbeta clonotypes that the gDNA method yielded from a handful of donors. TCRdb re-hosts the immuneACCESS table, in-frame sequences only. Its copies lack some clones; in the studies checked, an unresolved V gene accounts for under half of them, and the cause for the rest is not known. That table supplies the V and J calls and clone size; D and trimming were determined from the DNA. The sample yields around 990,000 clones; approximately 80% were counted once. Jointly, the top ten make up 0.89% of the sample.

Donors were healthy HIV-negative adults with no recently reported acute infections or vaccinations. Every donor was a Caucasian adult residing in Nashville, Tennessee, USA. CD4+ T cells were enriched by magnetic negative selection; naive cells were then positively selected on CD45RA, and the negative fraction formed the memory subset. After blood collection by leukapheresis, PBMCs were isolated using Ficoll-Histopaque density gradient centrifugation and then cryopreserved in the vapor phase of liquid nitrogen. Analytical flow cytometry was used to check the purity and quantity of each magnetically sorted T cell population. From each sorted fraction, genomic DNA was isolated and quantified by UV absorbance on a Nanodrop 2000c. In regard to this clone: Its cognate antigen has yet to be identified. No base qualities exist here, and no much larger clone lies one base off it.

The sample taken for sequencing was memory CD4+ T cells from PBMCs. The intended sense of this specimen's cell subset or site label: CD45RA-negative fraction. The clonotype originates from a man between 18 and 29 years old in good health. Some clones in this sample may be carry-over from other donors' samples.

For the CDR3, the sequence is CATSRGESTQYF. DNA sequence: TGTGCCACCAGCAGAGGGGAATCTACGCAGTATTTT. The chain employs TRBV15 and TRBJ2-3; the D gene assignment is ambiguous. Taken from the germline V gene (reference sequence), the CDR1 and CDR2 loops are LNHNV and YYDKDF. From cysteine to phenylalanine, the CDR3 is 12 amino acids long. CDR3 DNA is the only sequence kept; it has 36 bases, read in frame from the first base. The junction carries 7 bases between V and J, which are trimmed by 1 base and 8 bases respectively.